This T cell receptor (beta chain) was identified during a study of blood T cells in healthy people across ages. Study outcomes and limitations: Higher diversity and more naive CD4+ cells were features of long-lived donors, compared to aged donors.

V lost 3 bases, J lost 7 bases, and 6 bases stayed unmatched. The CDR3 is 14 amino acids. Combining a sample-barcoded 5' primer with a J-beta primer mix, a second PCR ran for 7 to 11 cycles. Each sample yielded at least 3 million CDR3-containing paired-end reads. TCRdb itself ran the 5' RACE reads through MiXCR, one entry per CDR3 protein. The repertoire has 1.5 million to 2 million distinct CDR3 sequences, under 30% of them found once; the top ten carry 7.7%. This clonotype was recorded many times. Its antigen is undetermined. The chain combines TRBV12-3 or TRBV12-4 with TRBJ2-7; 10 nucleotides align to TRBD2. This clonotype originated in a woman aged 25 to 45 in good health. Specimen: blood. The CDR3 reads CASSLTSGLREQYF. The DNA of the CDR3 is TGTGCCAGCAGTTTGACTAGCGGGTTACGGGAGCAGTACTTC.